The 5 T cell receptor beta chains listed next were all sequenced from one sample in a study of CD8+CD57+ T cells in acquired aplastic anemia. TCR beta VDJ combinations and CDR3 sequences were profiled from genomic DNA. TCRdb reanalysed the reads using MiXCR and keeps one entry per CDR3 protein. The repertoire has about 130,000 distinct CDR3 sequences, about half of them found once; the top ten carry 2.5% to 3%. The specimen sequenced was sorted CD4+, CD8+, or CD8+CD57+ T cells (not recorded which) from PBMCs. The receptor source for this set is a human donor in good health, serving as a control.

The chain recombines TRBV5-1 with TRBJ2-7, with no clear D. Trimming took 4 bases from V and 2 from J, leaving 10 bases between them. The CDR3 is 13 residues long. The germline V gene has CDR1 SGHRS and CDR2 YFSETQ. CDR3 amino acids: CASSPRQAYEQYF. For the CDR3, the DNA is TGCGCCAGCAGCCCGCGGCAGGCCTACGAGCAGTACTTC.

The chain joins TRBV10-2 to TRBJ2-3; perhaps D is TRBD1 or TRBD2 (6 bases each). The CDR3 spans 16 residues. CDR1 and CDR2 (germline): WSHSY, SAAADI. V gave up 8 bases and J gave up 2 bases, with 20 bases separating them. CDR3 nucleotide sequence: TGCGCCAGCGGAGGGGGTGGGACGGGGGTCACAGATACGCAGTATTTT. Translating gives CASGGGGTGVTDTQYF.

This clonotype appeared many times. The gene calls are TRBV6-1 and TRBJ2-5; D gene uncertain. Looked up from germline, CDR1 is MNHNS and CDR2 is SASEGT. The CDR3 runs 14 residues. Trimming pared 6 bases from V and 2 bases from J, leaving 13 bases between. CDR3 sequence: CASSARQGQETQYF. CDR3 DNA sequence: TGTGCCAGCAGCGCTCGACAAGGACAAGAGACCCAGTACTTC.

In this sample, this clonotype turned up many times. This chain uses TRBV2 with TRBJ1-2; 8 nucleotides line up with TRBD1. CDR1 and CDR2 (germline): SNHLY, FYNNEI. V was pared by 1 base and J by 5 bases, with 3 bases of the junction left unmatched. This CDR3 is built from 14 residues. CDR3 residues: CASSEGTGFYGYTF. As DNA, the CDR3 is TGTGCCAGCAGTGAAGGGACAGGGTTTTATGGCTACACCTTC.

This clonotype has a count of ten or more. This may come from a read error, since a much larger clone is one base off. The V and J genes are TRBV11-2 and TRBJ2-3, with D possibly TRBD1 on 6 matching bases. The CDR3 runs to 15 residues. V was shortened by 5 bases and J by 0 bases, with 12 bases between the two germline ends. Germline V gene data show CDR1 as SGHAT and CDR2 as FQNNGV. In DNA form, the CDR3 reads TGTGCCAGCAGCCCCAGGGGTCTTAGCACAGATACGCAGTATTTT. Protein: CASSPRGLSTDTQYF.